Each of the 3 T cell receptor beta chains below was sequenced from the same sample in a study of blood T cell repertoires in COVID-19. The data were produced by immunoSEQ multiplex PCR, yet TCRdb's version contains in-frame clones alone and is incomplete. The sample has roughly 50,000 clones, roughly 80% seen once. Sample: peripheral blood. These receptors came from a human donor in a cohort sampled during active COVID-19.

V is TRBV2 and J is TRBJ1-6; D ambiguous. Looked up from germline, CDR1 is SNHLY and CDR2 is FYNNEI. CDR3 length equals 11 residues. The V gene lost 3 bases and the J gene lost 11 bases, with 5 bases spanning the gap. The CDR3 loop reads CASSDRAPLHF. As DNA, the CDR3 is TGTGCCAGCAGTGACCGGGCACCCCTCCACTTT.

This clone was detected only once. The V call is TRBV7-2, the J call TRBJ1-2; the D is unclear. The CDR3 totals 12 residues. V lost 1 base, J lost 7 bases, and 7 bases lay in between. Germline V lookup: CDR1 SGHTA, CDR2 FQGNSA. In DNA form, the CDR3 reads TGTGCCAGCAGCTTAGGACGCGGTGGCTACACCTTC. Amino acids: CASSLGRGGYTF. Full variable domain (missing parts from reference TRBV7-2 and TRBJ1-2): GAGVSQSPSNKVTEKGKDVELRCDPISGHTALYWYRQSLGQGLEFLIYFQGNSAPDKSGLPSDRFSAERTGGSVSTLTIQRTQQEDSAVYLCASSLGRGGYTFGSGTRLTVV.

This chain joins TRBV2 and TRBJ2-7; D may be TRBD2 (5 bases). This CDR3 has 14 amino acids. Germline assignment: CDR1 SNHLY and CDR2 FYNNEI. Trimming removed 6 bases from V and 1 base from J, with 13 bases in between. The CDR3 region has the DNA TGTGCCAGCAGGTGGACTCTCCCTTCCTACGAGCAGTACTTC. Translating gives CASRWTLPSYEQYF.